The source of this T cell receptor beta chain is a study of beta chain features in type 1 diabetes. Whole-study results and caveats: The similarity of naive, central memory and Treg TCRB repertoires appeared greater among patients than among healthy donors. Short templates might get an advantage during PCR, and this would be equal in patients and controls. TCRB CDR3s from Type 1 diabetes patients were moderately but significantly shorter in all four CD4+ subsets.

As every portion of the isolated RNA was reverse transcribed, the sequencing read expressed TCRB transcripts. Method: immunoSEQ multiplex PCR; TCRdb's copy keeps in-frame clones and lacks some. The sample comprises a few hundred thousand clones, about 32% of which are singletons, and about 0.06% rests with the top ten. There are 13 residues in the CDR3. The ends were cut back, 2 bases at V and 6 bases at J, with 13 bases in the middle. CDR1 GTSNPN and CDR2 SVGIG come from the germline V gene (reference sequence). Regarding this clone: The antigen is unknown. The same CDR3 arises from other DNA sequences in this sample as well.

The clonotype was recovered from a man in his late teens or twenties in good health. Sequenced material: naive CD4+ T cells from blood. The genes are TRBV30 and TRBJ1-2; possible D gene TRBD1, 6 bases. CDR3 amino acids: CAWSRRGGDGYTF. CDR3 in DNA: TGTGCCTGGAGTCGGAGGGGGGGCGATGGCTACACCTTC.